The T cell receptor (beta chain) under discussion was sequenced for a study of cytomegalovirus exposure and HLA in healthy donors. This clone was seen once. Both 60 Vbeta primers and 13 Jbeta primers went into the PCR. Produced via immunoSEQ multiplex PCR; TCRdb's table is partial and in-frame only. The sample comprises about 50,000 clones, roughly 80% of which are singletons, and 2.5% to 3% rests with the top ten. The CDR3 contains 16 residues. Sample: PBMCs. This rearrangement joins TRBV21-1 to TRBJ2-7; the D call in the table, TRBD2, was not verified against the DNA. TRBV21-1 is an annotated pseudogene. This clonotype was sampled from a woman aged 40 to 50 in good health and CMV-seropositive. CDR3 in DNA: TGTGCCAGGGGTGGGCGGAGGCAGGTGAGCTCCTACGAGCAGTACTTC. Its protein is CARGGRRQVSSYEQYF.